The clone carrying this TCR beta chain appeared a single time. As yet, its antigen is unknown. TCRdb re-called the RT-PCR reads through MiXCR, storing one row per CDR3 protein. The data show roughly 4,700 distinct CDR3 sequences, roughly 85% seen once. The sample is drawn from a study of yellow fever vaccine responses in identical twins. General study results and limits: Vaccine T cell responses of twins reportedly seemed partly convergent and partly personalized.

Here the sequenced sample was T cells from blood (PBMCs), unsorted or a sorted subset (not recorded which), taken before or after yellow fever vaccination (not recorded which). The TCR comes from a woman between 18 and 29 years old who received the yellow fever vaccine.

This chain's CDR3 is CASSDGDEKLFF. In DNA, the CDR3 is TGTGCCAGCAGTGATGGTGATGAAAAACTGTTTTTT. The chain recombines TRBV2 with TRBJ1-4; D is ambiguous. This CDR3 is 12 amino acids long. Germline CDR1 is SNHLY and CDR2 is FYNNEI. The V gene lost 3 bases and the J gene lost 6 bases, with 5 bases spanning the gap.